A single sample gave rise to the 32 T cell receptor beta chains below, sequenced in a study of control samples from healthy donors and cancer patients. Clones were read by immunoSEQ multiplex PCR, and TCRdb kept only the in-frame ones, dropping some. Of tens of thousands of clones in the sample, roughly 86% were seen once. The sample comprised blood. The receptors stem from a man between 45 and 60 years old in good health.

CDR3 nucleotides: TGTGCCAGCAGTGACGCAGGTGTAGCTTTCTTT. Translated: CASSDAGVAFF. The gene calls are TRBV2 and TRBJ1-1; D is unclear. CDR1 is SNHLY and CDR2 is FYNNEI in the germline V gene. Trimming shortened V by 3 bases and J by 10 bases, and 9 bases separated the two germline ends. The CDR3 runs to 11 residues.

Comment on this clone: Compared with germline, one end of the junction differs, possibly owing to a read error. V usage is TRBV5-6 and J usage is TRBJ2-1, with 10 bases that match TRBD2. In germline, CDR1 is SGHDT, CDR2 YYEEEE. This CDR3 spans 16 amino acids. The CDR3 region is CASSPWTSGSNNEQFF. In DNA form, the CDR3 reads TGTGCCAGCAGTCCCTGGACTAGCGGCTCCAACAATGAGCAGTTCTTC.

As to this clone: At one end the junction does not follow the germline gene, possibly because of a read error. The rearrangement joins TRBV10-3 to TRBJ2-2; D perhaps matches TRBD2 (5 bases). Germline assignment: CDR1 ENHRY and CDR2 SYGVKD. This CDR3 region has 15 residues. CDR3 DNA: TGTACCATCAGTGATCGGCGGGTCAACACCGGGGAGCTGTTTTTT. It yields the protein CTISDRRVNTGELFF.

This rearrangement joins TRBV29-1 to TRBJ1-1; 7 nucleotides align to TRBD1. J was trimmed by 6 bases and V by 7 bases; bases with no gene match: 11. CDR1 and CDR2 from the germline V gene are SQVTM and ANQGSEA. This CDR3 contains 13 residues. In DNA, the CDR3 is TGCAGCGCCGGGGACAGAAAAGGCGCTGAAGCTTTCTTT. Its translation: CSAGDRKGAEAFF.

This sequence joins TRBV27 and TRBJ2-6; no clear D. Per the germline V gene, CDR1 is MNHEY and CDR2 is SMNVEV (reference sequence). This CDR3 is 16 amino acids long. V was pared by 3 bases and J by 0 bases, with 9 bases between. The CDR3 is CASSLNGFSGANVLTF. The DNA of the CDR3 is TGTGCCAGCAGTTTGAACGGATTCTCTGGGGCCAACGTCCTGACTTTC.

The DNA for the CDR3 is TGTGCCAGCAGCTTTAGGACGGTGAACACTGAAGCTTTCTTT. Its protein is CASSFRTVNTEAFF. V is TRBV11-2 and J is TRBJ1-1; D uncertain. Germline V gene sequence: CDR1 SGHAT, CDR2 FQNNGV. Deletions cut 3 bases from V and 0 bases from J, with 8 bases between. This CDR3 has 14 residues.

V usage is TRBV5-4 and J usage is TRBJ2-3, with D possibly being TRBD1 (5 bases). The CDR3 loop spans 15 amino acids. Germline V gives CDR1 SGHNT, CDR2 YYREEE (reference sequence). V lost 2 bases and J lost 5, with 15 bases in between. The CDR3 bases are TGTGCCAGCAGCTTCTACATTGGGGCACAAGATACGCAGTATTTT. Its protein product is CASSFYIGAQDTQYF.

The CDR3 here is CASSGDLRGEQYF. The CDR3 DNA reads as TGTGCCAGCAGTGGGGACCTACGTGGTGAGCAGTACTTC. J is TRBJ2-7 and V is TRBV2; D may correspond to TRBD1 or TRBD2 (5 bases each). Deletions cut 4 bases from V and 7 bases from J, with 14 bases between. This CDR3 region has 13 residues. Germline V gene sequence: CDR1 SNHLY, CDR2 FYNNEI.

This clone was recorded once. This sequence joins TRBV6-5 and TRBJ1-4, with D tentatively TRBD1 (6 bases). The CDR3 is 15 residues long. The ends were cut back, 5 bases at V and 3 bases at J, with 13 bases in the middle. Germline V gene lookup returns CDR1 MNHEY and CDR2 SVGAGI. Here the CDR3 reads CASSNDRFPNEKLFF. DNA of the CDR3: TGTGCCAGCAGTAACGACAGGTTTCCTAATGAAAAACTGTTTTTT.

CDR3 in DNA: TGTGCCAGCAGTGAGTTCGGTCAGGGGAACTACGAGCAGTACTTC. Its translation is CASSEFGQGNYEQYF. The rearrangement uses TRBV2 and TRBJ2-7; weak D call: TRBD1 (6 bases). Trimming shortened V by 3 bases and J by 3 bases, and 15 bases separated the two germline ends. This CDR3 has 15 residues. CDR1 is SNHLY, CDR2 FYNNEI, per germline. The complete variable domain, with remaining parts taken from reference TRBV2 and TRBJ2-7, reads EPEVTQTPSHQVTQMGQEVILRCVPISNHLYFYWYRQILGQKVEFLVSFYNNEISEKSEIFDDQFSVERPDGSNFTLKIRSTKLEDSAMYFCASSEFGQGNYEQYFGPGTRLTVT.

CDR3 nucleotide sequence: TGTGCCAGCAGTTACTCGACGGGAATTACCGAGACCCAGTACTTC. Translated, it gives CASSYSTGITETQYF. This chain connects TRBV6-5 to TRBJ2-5; perhaps TRBD2 as D (5 bases). Trimming cost V 0 bases and J 5 bases, with 13 bases left between them. Per the germline V gene, CDR1 is MNHEY and CDR2 is SVGAGI. This CDR3 is built from 15 residues.

The chain is built from TRBV6-6 and TRBJ1-1; D ambiguous. The V gene lost 6 bases and the J gene lost 2 bases, with 10 bases spanning the gap. CDR1 MNHNY and CDR2 SVGAGI come from the germline V gene (reference sequence). This CDR3 spans 13 amino acids. The DNA of the CDR3 is TGTGCCAGCAGGTCTCATTTTAACACTGAAGCTTTCTTT. Protein: CASRSHFNTEAFF.

The chain recombines TRBV7-2 with TRBJ1-2, with a possible D match to TRBD1 (6 bases). CDR1 and CDR2 (germline): SGHTA, FQGNSA. This CDR3 region has 14 residues. V was shortened by 5 bases and J by 4 bases, with 14 bases between the two germline ends. Here the CDR3 reads CASSPQTGSYGYTF. The CDR3 nucleotides are TGTGCCAGCAGCCCGCAAACAGGGAGCTATGGCTACACCTTC.

This rearrangement joins TRBV19 to TRBJ1-5, with D possibly TRBD1 on 6 matching bases. Germline CDR1 reads LNHDA; CDR2 reads SQIVND (reference sequence). This CDR3 has 15 residues. Between the trimmed V and J ends, which lost 1 base and 4 bases, there was a span of 11 bases. CDR3 in amino acids: CASSIVGHDNQPQHF. CDR3 DNA: TGTGCCAGTAGTATAGTGGGACACGATAATCAGCCCCAGCATTTT. The complete variable domain, with remaining parts taken from reference TRBV19 and TRBJ1-5, reads DGGITQSPKYLFRKEGQNVTLSCEQNLNHDAMYWYRQDPGQGLRLIYYSQIVNDFQKGDIAEGYSVSREKKESFPLTVTSAQKNPTAFYLCASSIVGHDNQPQHFGDGTRLSIL.

Here the CDR3 reads CASSYSARGNTEAFF. The CDR3 DNA is TGTGCCAGCAGTTACTCGGCCCGCGGGAACACTGAAGCTTTCTTT. The chain recombines TRBV6-5 with TRBJ1-1; D is undetermined. The CDR3 runs to 15 residues. Deletions cut 0 bases from V and 1 base from J, with 9 bases between. The germline V gene has CDR1 MNHEY and CDR2 SVGAGI.

The chain combines TRBV18 with TRBJ1-1; D uncertain. The ends were cut back, 3 bases at V and 1 base at J, with 9 bases in the middle. The germline V gene has CDR1 KGHSH and CDR2 LQKENI. The CDR3 totals 14 residues. CDR3 sequence reads: CASSPWEGNTEAFF. The CDR3 bases are TGTGCCAGCTCACCGTGGGAAGGGAACACTGAAGCTTTCTTT.

A few counts support this clone. The V call is TRBV9, the J call TRBJ1-6; 10 bases align to TRBD1. The V gene end was trimmed by 4 bases and the J gene end by 6 bases; junction bases not matched to a gene: 7. The CDR3 runs 16 residues. The germline CDR1 and CDR2 sequences are SGDLS and YYNGEE. The CDR3 loop reads CASSPRDRGGNSPLHF. CDR3 bases: TGTGCCAGCAGCCCCCGGGACAGGGGCGGTAATTCACCCCTCCACTTT.

For the CDR3, the DNA is TGCGCCAGCAGCCCCTCCCCTAGGTGGTCGCACGAGCAGTACTTC. Its translation is CASSPSPRWSHEQYF. The chain joins TRBV4-1 to TRBJ2-7, with unresolved D. V was trimmed by 4 bases and J by 5 bases, leaving 18 bases between them. The CDR3 consists of 15 residues. Germline CDR1 reads MGHRA; CDR2 reads YSYEKL.

The sample holds one count of this clone. The rearrangement joins TRBV7-9 to TRBJ2-3; D unresolved. CDR1 and CDR2 (germline): SEHNR, FQNEAQ (reference sequence). Trimming shortened V by 6 bases and J by 5 bases, and 9 bases separated the two germline ends. The CDR3 totals 12 residues. This chain's CDR3 is CASRSLGDTQYF. For the CDR3, the DNA is TGTGCCAGCAGGTCGCTGGGAGATACGCAGTATTTT.

J is TRBJ2-2 and V is TRBV29-1, with 10 bases matching TRBD2. The CDR3 loop spans 14 amino acids. Per germline, CDR1 SQVTM and CDR2 ANQGSEA. V lost 6 bases to trimming and J lost 7 bases; unmatched junction nucleotides: 8. The CDR3 loop reads CSVHAGLASGELFF. As DNA, the CDR3 is TGCAGCGTCCATGCGGGACTAGCGAGCGGGGAGCTGTTTTTT.

V gene TRBV5-5 combines with J gene TRBJ2-2; D uncertain. There are 14 residues in the CDR3. Trimming took off 4 bases at V and 5 bases at J, with 12 bases between the two ends. From germline, CDR1 is SGHKS and CDR2 YYEKEE (reference sequence). Written as DNA, the CDR3 is TGTGCCAGCAGCGGTCAGGCTCAGACCGGGGAGCTGTTTTTT. Translated: CASSGQAQTGELFF.

J is TRBJ2-4 and V is TRBV7-8, with D possibly TRBD1 on 6 matching bases. Looked up from germline, CDR1 is SGHVS and CDR2 is FQNEAQ. V was cut by 2 bases and J by 4 bases, with 18 bases left in between. The CDR3 totals 17 residues. CDR3 protein: CASSLRPRGGPKNIQYF. The CDR3 nucleotides are TGTGCCAGCAGCTTAAGGCCCAGGGGCGGGCCGAAAAACATTCAGTACTTC.

CDR3 in amino acids: CASSLGLAGHNEQFF. CDR3 DNA: TGTGCCAGCAGCCTGGGACTAGCGGGGCACAATGAGCAGTTCTTC. The chain joins TRBV11-3 to TRBJ2-1, with 13 nucleotides matching TRBD2. The trim removed 5 bases at V and 5 bases at J, leaving 3 bases unmatched. Per the germline V gene, CDR1 is SGHNT and CDR2 is YENEEA. CDR3 length: 15 residues.

The chain couples TRBV7-9 to TRBJ1-2, with TRBD1 as a possible D gene (6 bases). CDR3 length: 15 amino acids. Trimming left V 5 bases short and J 4 bases short, with 17 bases between. The germline CDR1 and CDR2 sequences are SEHNR and FQNEAQ (reference sequence). The CDR3 loop is CASSPDGGAFYGYTF. The CDR3 DNA reads as TGTGCCAGCAGCCCTGATGGGGGGGCTTTCTATGGCTACACCTTC. Variable domain in full (rest from reference TRBV7-9 and TRBJ1-2): DTGVSQNPRHKITKRGQNVTFRCDPISEHNRLYWYRQTLGQGPEFLTYFQNEAQLEKSRLLSDRFSAERPKGSFSTLEIQRTEQGDSAMYLCASSPDGGAFYGYTFGSGTRLTVV.

The chain is built from TRBV6-1 and TRBJ1-2; 8 bases agree with TRBD1. The CDR3 spans 15 residues. CDR1 and CDR2 (germline): MNHNS, SASEGT. J gave up 8 bases and V 1 base, and 9 bases lay outside the gene matches. CDR3 in amino acids: CASSEGGGQAYGYTF. The CDR3 DNA is TGTGCCAGCAGTGAAGGAGGGGGACAGGCTTACGGCTACACCTTC.

The chain carries TRBV5-1 and TRBJ2-3; 11 bases map to TRBD2. J lost 3 bases, V lost 4 bases, and 1 base had no gene match. Germline CDR1 reads SGHRS; CDR2 reads YFSETQ. CDR3 size: 14 residues. The CDR3: CASSPSGGTDTQYF. The CDR3 nucleotides are TGCGCCAGCAGCCCTAGCGGGGGGACAGATACGCAGTATTTT.

The rearrangement uses TRBV18 and TRBJ1-5; the D gene is possibly TRBD1 (5 bases). The CDR3 extends over 15 amino acids. The V and J ends lost 6 bases and 7 bases respectively, with 19 bases between them. Germline CDR1 and CDR2: KGHSH and LQKENI. The CDR3 here is CASSLGSSRGQPQHF. CDR3 sequence (DNA): TGTGCCAGCTCCCTGGGGTCTTCCCGGGGGCAGCCCCAGCATTTT.

The chain is built from TRBV7-9 and TRBJ2-7; D tentatively reads TRBD1 or TRBD2 (5 bases each). The CDR3 is 13 residues long. Per germline, CDR1 SEHNR and CDR2 FQNEAQ (reference sequence). V was cut by 3 bases and J by 4 bases, with 10 bases left in between. The CDR3 nucleotides read TGTGCCAGCAGCTTTGGGACCCTTTACGAGCAGTACTTC. Protein product: CASSFGTLYEQYF.

This chain uses TRBV14 with TRBJ1-1; D gene ambiguous. Germline CDR1 is SGHDN and CDR2 is FVKESK. The CDR3 runs 11 residues. Trimming removed 6 bases at V and 1 base at J, with 3 bases between. DNA for the CDR3: TGTGCCAGCAGTCAGAACACTGAAGCTTTCTTT. The encoded protein is CASSQNTEAFF.

V is TRBV9 and J is TRBJ1-1; 10 bases align to TRBD1. The germline V gene has CDR1 SGDLS and CDR2 YYNGEE. The CDR3 totals 17 residues. Trimming at V came to 2 bases and at J to 0 bases, leaving 7 bases not matched to a gene. CDR3 sequence reads: CASSVGDRGYMNTEAFF. The DNA of the CDR3 is TGTGCCAGCAGCGTGGGGGACAGGGGTTATATGAACACTGAAGCTTTCTTT.

Relative to its sample, this clone is medium-sized (0.01 to 0.1%). This chain uses TRBV6-5 with TRBJ1-1, with D perhaps matching TRBD1 (5 bases). The germline V gene has CDR1 MNHEY and CDR2 SVGAGI. CDR3 length: 12 amino acids. V was shortened by 2 bases and J by 7 bases, with 8 bases between the two germline ends. CDR3: CASSYGTSEAFF. The CDR3, as DNA: TGTGCCAGCAGTTACGGGACGAGTGAAGCTTTCTTT.

The chain recombines TRBV5-1 with TRBJ2-1; TRBD1 agrees at 12 bases. CDR1 is SGHRS and CDR2 is YFSETQ in the germline V gene. This CDR3 is 16 amino acids long. J gave up 8 bases and V 0 bases, and 6 bases lay outside the gene matches. This CDR3 is CASSLGTGTGGDEQFF. Written as DNA, the CDR3 is TGCGCCAGCAGCTTGGGGACAGGGACAGGGGGCGATGAGCAGTTCTTC.